Sequencing of this T cell receptor (beta chain) was carried out in a study of shared clonotypes between healthy human individuals. Study-level results: The authors expected sequencing depth to affect clonotype sharing among donors.

Across several immunoSEQ plates, the genomic DNA of each subset was split evenly. Assay used: immunoSEQ multiplex PCR; TCRdb lists only in-frame clones, some missing. The table has 950,000 to 1,300,000 clones, approximately 70% seen once; the top ten hold over 1.3%. CDR3 length: 12 residues. Germline assignment: CDR1 SNHLY and CDR2 FYNNEI. Trimming stripped 8 bases from V and 2 bases from J, with 9 bases between. Note on this clone: Antigen unknown.

This chain uses TRBV2 with TRBJ1-2; D is perhaps TRBD1 (6 bases). This TCR was sampled from a man between 18 and 35 years old in good health. The specimen sequenced was memory CD4+ T cells sorted from blood. Subset of the sample: CD45RA-negative fraction. Written as DNA, the CDR3 is TGTGCCAGCGGGGGCCCAAACTATGGCTACACCTTC. Its translation is CASGGPNYGYTF.